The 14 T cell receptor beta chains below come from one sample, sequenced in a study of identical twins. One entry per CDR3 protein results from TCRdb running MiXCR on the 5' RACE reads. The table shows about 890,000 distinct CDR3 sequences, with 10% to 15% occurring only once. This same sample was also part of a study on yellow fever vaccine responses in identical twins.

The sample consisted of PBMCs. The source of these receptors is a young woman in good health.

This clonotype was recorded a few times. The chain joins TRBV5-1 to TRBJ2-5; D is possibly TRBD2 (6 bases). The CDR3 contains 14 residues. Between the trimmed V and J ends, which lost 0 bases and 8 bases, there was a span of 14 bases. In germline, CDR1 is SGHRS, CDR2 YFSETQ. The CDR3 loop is CASSLDRGRTTQYF. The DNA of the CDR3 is TGCGCCAGCAGCTTGGACCGAGGGAGGACAACCCAGTACTTC.

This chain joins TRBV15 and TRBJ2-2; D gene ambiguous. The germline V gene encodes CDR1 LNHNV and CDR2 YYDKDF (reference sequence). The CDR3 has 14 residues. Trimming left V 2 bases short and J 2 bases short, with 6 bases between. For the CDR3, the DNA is TGTGCCACCAGCAGAAACCCCAACACCGGGGAGCTGTTTTTT. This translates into CATSRNPNTGELFF. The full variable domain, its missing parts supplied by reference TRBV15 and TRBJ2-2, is DAMVIQNPRYQVTQFGKPVTLSCSQTLNHNVMYWYQQKSSQAPKLLFHYYDKDFNNEADTPDNFQSRRPNTSFCFLDIRSPGLGDTAMYLCATSRNPNTGELFFGEGSRLTVL.

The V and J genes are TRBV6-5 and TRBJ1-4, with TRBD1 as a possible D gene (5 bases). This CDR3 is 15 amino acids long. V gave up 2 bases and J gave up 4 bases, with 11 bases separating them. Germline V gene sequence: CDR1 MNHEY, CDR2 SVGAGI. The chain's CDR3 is CASSYGTGLNEKLFF. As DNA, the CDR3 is TGTGCCAGCAGTTACGGGACTGGGCTTAATGAAAAACTGTTTTTT.

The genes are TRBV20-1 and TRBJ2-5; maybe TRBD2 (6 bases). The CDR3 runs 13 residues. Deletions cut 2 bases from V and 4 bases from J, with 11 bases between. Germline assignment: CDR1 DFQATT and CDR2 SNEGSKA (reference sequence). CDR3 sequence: CSARNGGLETQYF. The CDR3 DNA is TGCAGTGCTAGAAACGGAGGGTTAGAGACCCAGTACTTC.

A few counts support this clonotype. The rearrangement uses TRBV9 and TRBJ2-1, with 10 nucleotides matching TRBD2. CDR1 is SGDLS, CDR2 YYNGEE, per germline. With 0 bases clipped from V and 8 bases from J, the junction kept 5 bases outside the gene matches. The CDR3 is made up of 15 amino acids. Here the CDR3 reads CASSVDSSGGYEQFF. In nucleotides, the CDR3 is TGTGCCAGCAGCGTAGATTCTAGCGGGGGATATGAGCAGTTCTTC.

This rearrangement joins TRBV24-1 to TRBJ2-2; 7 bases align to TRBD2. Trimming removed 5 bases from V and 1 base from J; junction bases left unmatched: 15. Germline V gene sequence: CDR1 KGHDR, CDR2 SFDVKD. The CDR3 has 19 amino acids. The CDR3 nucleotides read TGTGCCACCAGTGCTCCCCGAGCTGATGCGGGAGTGAACACCGGGGAGCTGTTTTTT. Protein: CATSAPRADAGVNTGELFF.

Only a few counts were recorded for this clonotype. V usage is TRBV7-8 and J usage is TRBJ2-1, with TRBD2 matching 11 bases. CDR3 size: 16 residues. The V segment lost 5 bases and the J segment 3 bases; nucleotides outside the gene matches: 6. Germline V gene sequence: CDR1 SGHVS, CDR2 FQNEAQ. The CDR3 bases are TGTGCCAGCAGCCGAAGACTAGCGGGGATCTACAATGAGCAGTTCTTC. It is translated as CASSRRLAGIYNEQFF.

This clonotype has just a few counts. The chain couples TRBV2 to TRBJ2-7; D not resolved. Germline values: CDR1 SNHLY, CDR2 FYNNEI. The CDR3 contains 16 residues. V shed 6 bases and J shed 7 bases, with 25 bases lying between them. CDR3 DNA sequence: TGTGCCAGCAGCGGTAAAAGACCGAGTGAGAGTACGGAGCAGTACTTC. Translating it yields CASSGKRPSESTEQYF.

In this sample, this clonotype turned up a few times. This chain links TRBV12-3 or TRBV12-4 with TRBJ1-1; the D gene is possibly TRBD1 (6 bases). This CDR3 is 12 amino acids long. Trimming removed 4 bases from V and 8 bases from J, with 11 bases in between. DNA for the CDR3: TGTGCCAGCAGTTCGCCAGGGGCCGAAGCTTTCTTT. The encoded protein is CASSSPGAEAFF.

CDR3 sequence: CASRLRLGGPLTDTQYF. The CDR3 nucleotides read TGTGCCAGCAGGCTGCGGCTGGGAGGGCCGTTGACAGATACGCAGTATTTT. This chain connects TRBV28 to TRBJ2-3; 7 positions match TRBD2. The CDR3 is made up of 17 amino acids. Per germline, CDR1 MDHEN and CDR2 SYDVKM. V gave up 6 bases and J gave up 3 bases; unmatched junction bases: 15.

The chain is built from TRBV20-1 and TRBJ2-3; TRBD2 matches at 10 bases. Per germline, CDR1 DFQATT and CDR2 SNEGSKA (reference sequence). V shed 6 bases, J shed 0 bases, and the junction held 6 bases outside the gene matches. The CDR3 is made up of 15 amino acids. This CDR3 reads CSADLTSGSTDTQYF. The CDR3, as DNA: TGCAGTGCCGACTTGACTAGCGGGAGCACAGATACGCAGTATTTT.

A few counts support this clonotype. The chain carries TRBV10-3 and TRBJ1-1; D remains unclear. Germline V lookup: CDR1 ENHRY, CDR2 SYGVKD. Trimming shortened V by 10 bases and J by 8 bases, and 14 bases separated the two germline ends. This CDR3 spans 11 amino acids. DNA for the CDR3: TGTGCCACCACGTCTGGGAGCGAAGCTTTCTTT. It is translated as CATTSGSEAFF.

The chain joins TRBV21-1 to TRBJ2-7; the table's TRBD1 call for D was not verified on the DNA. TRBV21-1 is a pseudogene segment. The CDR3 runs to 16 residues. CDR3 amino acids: CASSSALGTPPYEQYF. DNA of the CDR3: TGTGCCAGCAGCAGCGCCCTAGGGACCCCTCCCTACGAGCAGTACTTC.

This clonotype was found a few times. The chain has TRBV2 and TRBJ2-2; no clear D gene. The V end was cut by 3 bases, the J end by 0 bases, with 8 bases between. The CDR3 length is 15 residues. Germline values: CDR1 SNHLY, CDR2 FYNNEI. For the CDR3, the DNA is TGTGCCAGCAGTGACGTGGCAGCGAACACCGGGGAGCTGTTTTTT. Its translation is CASSDVAANTGELFF. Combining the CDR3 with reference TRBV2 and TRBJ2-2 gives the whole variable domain EPEVTQTPSHQVTQMGQEVILRCVPISNHLYFYWYRQILGQKVEFLVSFYNNEISEKSEIFDDQFSVERPDGSNFTLKIRSTKLEDSAMYFCASSDVAANTGELFFGEGSRLTVL.